The source of this TCR beta chain is a study of cytomegalovirus exposure and HLA in healthy donors. For this clone: What it binds is not known.

The primer mix had 60 Vbeta and 13 Jbeta primers. The repertoire was sequenced with immunoSEQ multiplex PCR; TCRdb's copy has only in-frame clones and lacks some. The table shows over 150,000 clones, with roughly 80% occurring only once. Study-wide results and caveats: For TCR beta chains, V- and J-gene trimming was later linked to a missense DCLRE1C variant. The study found most TCR sequences rare, yet found some public TCRs in many donors.

The CDR3 loop spans 17 amino acids. The germline V gene has CDR1 SGHRS and CDR2 YFSETQ. Despite likely unrecorded immune exposures, the donors were nominally healthy at the time of sampling. The sequencing sample was made of PBMCs. The rearrangement joins TRBV5-1 to TRBJ2-5; 9 bases map to TRBD2. The DNA end favors TRBJ2-7, so the J call may be wrong. The TCR was taken from a man aged 25-45 years in good health and CMV-seropositive. CDR3 nucleotides: TGCGCCAGCAGCTTGGCCCCTGGTAGCGGGAGCTCCTACGAGCAGTACTTC. Its translation: CASSLAPGSGSSYEQYF.